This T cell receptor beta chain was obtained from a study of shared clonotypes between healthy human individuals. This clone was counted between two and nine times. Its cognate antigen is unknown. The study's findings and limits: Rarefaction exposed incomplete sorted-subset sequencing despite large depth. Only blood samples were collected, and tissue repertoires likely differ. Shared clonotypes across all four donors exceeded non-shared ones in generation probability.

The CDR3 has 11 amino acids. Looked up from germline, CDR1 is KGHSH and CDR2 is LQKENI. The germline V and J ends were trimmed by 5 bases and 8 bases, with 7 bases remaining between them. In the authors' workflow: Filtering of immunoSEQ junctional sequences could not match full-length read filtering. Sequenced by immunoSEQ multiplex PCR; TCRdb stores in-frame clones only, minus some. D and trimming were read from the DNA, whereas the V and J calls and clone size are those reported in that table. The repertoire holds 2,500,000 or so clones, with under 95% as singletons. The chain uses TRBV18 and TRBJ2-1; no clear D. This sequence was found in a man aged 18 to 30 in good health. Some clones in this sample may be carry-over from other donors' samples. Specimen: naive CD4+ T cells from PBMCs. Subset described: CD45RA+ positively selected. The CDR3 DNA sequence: TGTGCCAGCTCAATGATCGATGAGCAGTTCTTC. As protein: CASSMIDEQFF.